Listed below are T cell receptor beta chains from one sample, sequenced in a study of CD8 T cells in ankylosing spondylitis. From the 5' RACE reads, TCRdb called clonotypes with MiXCR, one entry per CDR3 protein. The table records over 450,000 distinct CDR3 sequences, roughly 13% of them present only once. Sequenced material: blood, either unsorted or a sorted T cell fraction (not recorded which). These receptors were obtained from a male donor with ankylosing spondylitis. CDR3s include the opening cysteine and the closing phenylalanine or tryptophan. Fields, in order: D gene, clone size, J gene, V gene, CDR3 protein, CDR3 DNA. D genes are given only for firm matches. Size tells how often a clone was seen (once, few, many) or the class of an expanded clone, and some rows leave it out.

>NA|few|TRBJ2-3|TRBV9
CASSEAPREGEKQYF
TGTGCCAGCAGCGAGGCCCCAAGAGAGGGGGAAAAGCAGTATTTT
>NA|NA|TRBJ2-6|TRBV2
CASSAAFSGANVLTF
TGTGCCAGCAGCGCGGCCTTCTCTGGGGCCAACGTCCTGACTTTC
>TRBD1|NA|TRBJ1-5|TRBV29-1
CSAVTGGFNQPQHF
TGCAGCGCTGTGACAGGGGGCTTCAATCAGCCCCAGCATTTT
>NA|few|TRBJ2-5|TRBV7-2
CASSFVGGETQYF
TGTGCCAGCAGCTTCGTAGGAGGAGAGACCCAGTACTTC
>TRBD1|NA|TRBJ1-3|TRBV27
CASALQGEYSGNTIYF
TGTGCCAGCGCTCTTCAGGGGGAATACTCTGGAAACACCATATATTTT
>NA|few|TRBJ2-7|TRBV5-4
CASSLGAEYEQYF
TGTGCCAGCAGCTTGGGGGCAGAATACGAGCAGTACTTC
>TRBD2|many|TRBJ2-1|TRBV24-1
CATSGLAGGNEQFF
TGTGCCACCAGTGGACTAGCGGGTGGCAATGAGCAGTTCTTC
>NA|many|TRBJ2-2|TRBV7-9
CAGRELFF
TGTGCCGGCCGGGAGCTGTTTTTT
>NA|few|TRBJ1-2|TRBV29-1
CSVAEGVYDYGYTF
TGCAGCGTTGCGGAGGGGGTCTATGACTATGGCTACACCTTC
>TRBD2|few|TRBJ2-1|TRBV7-9
CASSAVVAGGPDEQFF
TGTGCCAGCAGCGCTGTGGTGGCGGGAGGGCCGGATGAGCAGTTCTTC
>NA|many|TRBJ2-1|TRBV5-1
CASSSGGGYNEQFF
TGCGCCAGCAGCTCGGGGGGCGGGTATAATGAGCAGTTCTTC
>NA|NA|TRBJ1-2|TRBV11-2
CASSSDILSGYTF
TGTGCCAGCAGCTCGGACATCTTGTCTGGCTACACCTTC
>NA|few|TRBJ2-3|TRBV7-9
CASSLGAIAADTQYF
TGTGCCAGCAGCTTAGGTGCAATAGCAGCAGATACGCAGTATTTT
>NA|few|TRBJ2-1|TRBV20-1
CSARSEGIYNEQFF
TGCAGTGCTAGGTCTGAGGGCATCTACAATGAGCAGTTCTTC
>NA|NA|TRBJ2-7|TRBV6-1
CASRHTSLEQYF
TGTGCCAGCAGGCATACTAGCCTCGAGCAGTACTTC
>NA|few|TRBJ1-5|TRBV24-1
CATSDPRGGDQPQHF
TGTGCCACCAGTGACCCCCGGGGGGGCGATCAGCCCCAGCATTTT
>TRBD2|many|TRBJ2-3|TRBV20-1
CSAKIAGLADTQYF
TGCAGTGCTAAGATAGCGGGATTGGCAGATACGCAGTATTTT
>TRBD2|few|TRBJ2-7|TRBV12-3/TRBV12-4
CASSQGTSGGYEQYF
TGTGCCAGCAGTCAAGGGACTAGCGGAGGCTACGAGCAGTACTTC
>NA|NA|TRBJ2-5|TRBV7-9
CASSFYNEETQYF
TGTGCCAGCAGCTTTTATAACGAAGAGACCCAGTACTTC
>NA|many|TRBJ2-7|TRBV10-3
CAISESGRQVGSYEQYF
TGTGCCATCAGTGAGAGTGGGCGACAGGTTGGTTCCTACGAGCAGTACTTC
>TRBD1|NA|TRBJ1-4|TRBV20-1
CSARNPGQSNEKLFF
TGCAGTGCTAGAAATCCGGGACAGTCTAATGAAAAACTGTTTTTT
>NA|many|TRBJ2-3|TRBV20-1
CSACPGSTDTQYF
TGCAGTGCTTGTCCAGGGAGCACAGATACGCAGTATTTT
>NA|NA|TRBJ2-7|TRBV3-1
CASSQEAVAGQYF
TGTGCCAGCAGCCAAGAAGCGGTCGCGGGGCAGTACTTC
>TRBD2|NA|TRBJ2-1|TRBV20-1
CSASPLGTIYNEQFF
TGCAGTGCTAGCCCCCTCGGGACTATTTACAATGAGCAGTTCTTC
>NA|few|TRBJ2-2|TRBV24-1
CATSASGPGTGELFF
TGTGCCACCAGTGCGTCGGGGCCCGGTACCGGGGAGCTGTTTTTT
>TRBD2|NA|TRBJ2-1|TRBV20-1
CSAYPSGYNEQFF
TGCAGTGCTTACCCTAGCGGGTACAATGAGCAGTTCTTC
>TRBD1|NA|TRBJ1-2|TRBV3-1
CASSPQGAGGYGYTF
TGTGCCAGCAGCCCCCAGGGGGCGGGGGGCTATGGCTACACCTTC
>TRBD1|NA|TRBJ2-1|TRBV19
CASSIRTGGPEQFF
TGTGCCAGTAGTATTCGGACAGGGGGCCCTGAGCAGTTCTTC
>NA|NA|TRBJ2-7|TRBV20-1
CSASGDSAYEQYF
TGCAGTGCTAGTGGTGACAGCGCCTACGAGCAGTACTTC
>NA|many|TRBJ2-7|TRBV5-1
CASSVDRQPYEQYF
TGCGCCAGCAGCGTTGACCGCCAACCTTACGAGCAGTACTTC
>NA|NA|TRBJ2-7|TRBV10-1
CASSEQTSSKVYF
TGCGCCAGCAGTGAGCAAACAAGCTCGAAGGTGTACTTC
>TRBD2|many|TRBJ2-1|TRBV29-1
CSVRTSGGNEQFF
TGCAGCGTAAGGACTAGCGGGGGGAATGAGCAGTTCTTC
>NA|NA|TRBJ1-2|TRBV28
CASSTPTYGYTF
TGTGCCAGCAGTACACCTACCTATGGCTACACCTTC
>TRBD2|few|TRBJ2-7|TRBV6-1
CASSPGTRAQGEQYF
TGTGCCAGCAGTCCCGGGACTAGAGCGCAGGGAGAGCAGTACTTC
>NA|few|TRBJ2-2|TRBV7-7
CASSLSAGTNTGELFF
TGTGCCAGCAGCTTATCGGCGGGAACGAACACCGGGGAGCTGTTTTTT
>TRBD1|NA|TRBJ2-2|TRBV20-1
CSAAGTGGTGELFF
TGCAGTGCTGCTGGGACAGGGGGTACCGGGGAGCTGTTTTTT
>NA|NA|TRBJ2-1|TRBV1
CTSSHGDRVWPNEQFF
TGCACCAGCAGCCACGGGGACAGGGTATGGCCCAATGAGCAGTTCTTC
>TRBD2|NA|TRBJ2-3|TRBV7-9
CASSWTTSGSAYF
TGTGCCAGCAGCTGGACGACTAGCGGGAGTGCGTATTTT
>NA|many|TRBJ2-1|TRBV7-2
CASSGQVTRNEQFF
TGTGCCAGCAGCGGCCAGGTGACGCGCAATGAGCAGTTCTTC
>NA|few|TRBJ2-2|TRBV14
CASSHLRSANTGELFF
TGTGCCAGCAGCCATCTTCGTTCTGCGAACACCGGGGAGCTGTTTTTT
>NA|many|TRBJ2-6|TRBV12-3/TRBV12-4
CASSSRNRETGSGANVLTF
TGTGCCAGCAGTTCACGAAATCGCGAGACTGGCTCTGGGGCCAACGTCCTGACTTTC
>TRBD2|many|TRBJ2-1|TRBV5-6
CASSSGLAHELSDEQFF
TGTGCCAGCAGCTCTGGACTAGCGCACGAGCTATCGGATGAGCAGTTCTTC